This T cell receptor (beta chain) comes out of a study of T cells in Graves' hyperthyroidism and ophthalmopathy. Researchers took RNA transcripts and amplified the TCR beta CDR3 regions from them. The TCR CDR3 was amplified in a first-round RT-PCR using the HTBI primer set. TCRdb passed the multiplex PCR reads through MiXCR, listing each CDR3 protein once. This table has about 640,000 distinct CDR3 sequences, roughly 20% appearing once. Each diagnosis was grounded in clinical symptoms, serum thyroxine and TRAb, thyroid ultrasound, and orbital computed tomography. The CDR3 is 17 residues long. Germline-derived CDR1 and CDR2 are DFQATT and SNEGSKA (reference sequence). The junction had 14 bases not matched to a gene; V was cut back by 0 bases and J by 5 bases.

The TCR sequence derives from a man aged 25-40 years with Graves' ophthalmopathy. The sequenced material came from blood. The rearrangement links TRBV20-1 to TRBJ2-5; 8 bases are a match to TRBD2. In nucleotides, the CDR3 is TGCAGTGCTAGAGACCAAAGCCGGGCGGGAGGTTGGGAGACCCAGTACTTC. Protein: CSARDQSRAGGWETQYF.